This T cell receptor (beta chain) was observed in a study of neurological immune-mediated disorders. The authors made cDNA by 5'RACE with 10-nucleotide random UMIs. TCRdb re-derived calls from the 5' RACE reads in MiXCR, one entry per CDR3 protein. The repertoire holds about 40,000 distinct CDR3 sequences, with around 3.1% as singletons. Time point noted: longitudinal time-point 1 (baseline). Study findings and constraints: None of the CDR3 amino acid sequences found in expanded clones was shared across subjects. This suggests that the TCR-beta repertoires were private in all groups. Patients with HTLV-1-associated myelopathy showed the most TCR clonal expansion. Those with multiple sclerosis showed the least, falling below healthy controls.

Germline-derived CDR1 and CDR2 are SGHRS and YFSETQ. This CDR3 region has 17 residues. The V gene lost 1 base and the J gene lost 3 bases, with 19 bases spanning the gap. This clonotype was seen many times. What it binds is not known. This receptor was identified in a woman aged 55-70 years with multiple sclerosis. Sequenced material: PBMCs. The V and J genes are TRBV5-1 and TRBJ1-2; TRBD1 is a possible D gene (5 bases). The CDR3 region is CASSLPRGEIWDYGYTF. CDR3 DNA sequence: TGCGCCAGCAGCTTGCCCCGAGGGGAGATATGGGACTATGGCTACACCTTC.